The entry that follows covers one TCR beta chain sequence. This clonotype came up a few times. Its antigen specificity is not known. Base-call qualities are not available, and no considerably larger clone is one nucleotide away. The entry originates in a study of T cells in Graves' hyperthyroidism and ophthalmopathy (dated by TCRdb to about 2019). Regarding the study in general: Peripheral blood samples were taken at the time of initial diagnosis, prior to any treatment. To identify distinguishing TCR V-J signatures, a discovery cohort of 90 to 100 patients was used, comprising 40 to 45 with Graves' ophthalmopathy and 57 with stable Graves' hyperthyroidism. An independent validation cohort of about 20 hyperthyroidism patients and over 15 patients who later progressed to ophthalmopathy tested prospective prediction of ophthalmopathy. The 95 to 100 discovery patients were randomly split 7:3 into training and test sets. Thyroid tissue and blood T-cell repertoires from about six Graves' hyperthyroidism patients were also compared in the study. After blood sampling, hyperthyroidism patients were treated with methimazole at a starting dose of 30 mg daily, and ophthalmopathy patients were treated with high-dose intravenous methylprednisolone. The paper reports TCR Vbeta CDR3 sequencing of 135 peripheral blood samples: approximately 41 ophthalmopathy, over 70 hyperthyroidism and around 17 progressor patients.

The TCR beta CDR3 regions were amplified from RNA transcripts. The first round of RT-PCR for the TCR CDR3 was performed with the HTBI primer set and the Qiagen OneStep RT-PCR kit. A second multiplex PCR round built the libraries, followed by size selection and purification. Sequencing of the libraries was done on an Illumina HiSeq2000 using paired-end 100 bp reads. In the original analysis: SOAPnuke was used to process the raw data, throwing out any read that contained adapters or uncalled bases, had a mean Phred below 15, or lacked an exact constant-primer or identifier match. High-quality paired reads were merged using COPE v1.2.5, and each unique nucleotide sequence was defined as a clonotype. MiTCR v1.1 was used to align clonotypes to the IMGT TRBV, TRBD and TRBJ reference segments. The analysis was restricted to V-J combinations with a frequency above 0.0001, which together covered just over 98% of the repertoires. The TCS score was defined as the ratio of F50 (clonal expansion) to E x V (chaos), calculated using BLOSUM62-based TCRdist between CDR3 peptides within each V-J. Welch's t-statistics and random forest reduced around 520 V-J features to 10 to 15, which were used in a naive Bayes classifier (R e1071). TCRdb trimmed the raw reads at Q25, called clones with MiXCR and kept productive beta chains. Each CDR3 protein appears once, grouped with its most common genes and DNA. The V and J calls, along with clone size, are taken from TCRdb and not from the paper's own processing. The sample table lists approximately 430,000 distinct CDR3 sequences, 14% to 15% of them with a count of one. The top ten hold around 13% of the sample.

Summary of the overall study and its limitations: A 13 V-J signature model separated ophthalmopathy from stable hyperthyroidism, with about 88% sensitivity and 81.08% specificity in cross-validation and 80%/75% in testing. In validation, the model predicted progression to ophthalmopathy with approximately 70% sensitivity and roughly 75% specificity, a median of about 6 months before onset. No statistical method was used to set the sample size in advance, and investigators knew the group allocation. Most expanded thyroid clonotypes (frequency above 0.001) were also detected in blood, suggesting blood repertoires may reflect thyroid immune responses.

Moderately to severely active disease, a Clinical Activity Score of at least 3, a NOSPECS grade of at least 4, and a duration under 3 months were present in ophthalmopathy patients. Patients with uncontrolled infections, other autoimmune diseases, pregnancy or lactation were excluded. Diagnoses were based on clinical symptoms, serum thyroxine and TRAb, thyroid ultrasound and orbital computed tomography. Ficoll-Paque density gradient centrifugation was used to isolate PBMCs from about 9 ml of fresh peripheral blood. Total RNA was extracted using Trizol reagent, and RNA quality was assessed on an Agilent 2100 Bioanalyzer. Material: blood. This clonotype was obtained from a man aged 18 to 29 with Graves' ophthalmopathy.

The DNA is as follows: TGTGCCACCAGTCAATACAATGAGCAGTTCTTC. Its translation is CATSQYNEQFF. The chain joins TRBV24-1 to TRBJ2-1; the D gene cannot be resolved reliably. Between the V and J ends, shortened by 6 bases and 4 bases respectively, the junction contains 3 bases. The germline V gene supplies CDR1 KGHDR and CDR2 SFDVKD. The CDR3, from cysteine to phenylalanine, totals 11 residues. Kept here is only the CDR3 DNA, which spans 33 bases and is read in frame from base 1.